This T cell receptor (beta chain) was identified in a study of shared clonotypes between healthy human individuals. An assay was performed, and its level was deep. The repertoire was sequenced with immunoSEQ multiplex PCR; TCRdb's copy has only in-frame clones and lacks some. The table shows a few million clones, with about nine tenths occurring only once. From germline, CDR1 is KGHSH and CDR2 LQKENI. This CDR3 has 15 amino acids. The ends were cut back, 6 bases at V and 6 bases at J, with 19 bases in the middle. Sequenced: naive CD4+ T cells from PBMCs. The sample's subset: CD45RA+ positively selected. This receptor was taken from a man aged 18 to 29 in good health. Some clones in this sample may be carry-over from other donors' samples. The chain uses TRBV18 and TRBJ2-3; D is ambiguous. For the CDR3, the DNA is TGTGCCAGCTCTCCCAACCCCGCTCGTGAGGATACGCAGTATTTT. Protein product: CASSPNPAREDTQYF.